This TCR beta chain was recorded in a study of T cells in Graves' hyperthyroidism and ophthalmopathy. Study-wide results and caveats: A model of 13 V-J features distinguished ophthalmopathy from stable hyperthyroidism.

This CDR3 has 15 amino acids. The germline CDR1 and CDR2 sequences are KGHSH and LQKENI. The trim removed 3 bases at V and 1 base at J, leaving 3 bases unmatched. RNA transcripts served as the template for amplifying TCR beta CDR3 regions. The TCR CDR3 was amplified in a first-round RT-PCR using the HTBI primer set. TCRdb itself ran the multiplex PCR reads through MiXCR, one entry per CDR3 protein. Of around 500,000 distinct CDR3 sequences detected, 15% to 20% appear once; the ten largest clones hold over 25%. This clonotype was seen ten or more times. Its antigen is unidentified. The chain combines TRBV18 with TRBJ2-3, with TRBD2 matching over 8 bases. The sequencing input was blood. The clonotype originates from a woman in her thirties with Graves' ophthalmopathy. Here the CDR3 reads CASSPSTSGTDTQYF. The CDR3 bases are TGTGCCAGCTCACCGTCGACTAGCGGCACAGATACGCAGTATTTT.